Shown below are 7 T cell receptor beta chains from a single sample sequenced in a study of blood T cell repertoires in COVID-19. Method: immunoSEQ multiplex PCR; TCRdb's copy keeps in-frame clones and lacks some. The table lists over 130,000 clones, under 85% of them singletons. Sequencing was done on a sample of PBMCs or T cells enriched from blood (not recorded which). Receptor source: a woman aged 18-35 years who had been exposed to COVID-19.

The CDR3 nucleotides read TGCAGCGTTGAGGGGGGACTAGGCGACTACGAGCAGTACTTC. Residues: CSVEGGLGDYEQYF. The chain links TRBV29-1 to TRBJ2-7; 8 nucleotides agree with TRBD2. The CDR3 spans 14 residues. The V segment lost 3 bases and the J segment 3 bases; nucleotides outside the gene matches: 7. CDR1 and CDR2 (germline): SQVTM, ANQGSEA.

This rearrangement joins TRBV5-6 to TRBJ2-2; TRBD1 matches 8 bases. CDR1 and CDR2 from the germline V gene are SGHDT and YYEEEE. The CDR3 sequence is 16 residues long. V shed 6 bases, J shed 2 bases, and the junction held 9 bases outside the gene matches. CDR3: CASIEVDRVNTGELFF. The CDR3 nucleotides read TGTGCCAGCATAGAGGTGGACAGGGTTAACACCGGGGAGCTGTTTTTT.

The rearrangement uses TRBV20-1 and TRBJ2-2; 11 bases map to TRBD2. The CDR3 is 15 amino acids. Germline lookup yields CDR1 DFQATT and CDR2 SNEGSKA (reference sequence). V was pared by 3 bases and J by 5 bases, with 5 bases of the junction left unmatched. CDR3 DNA: TGCAGTGCTAGTCCACTAGCGGGGGTAACCGGGGAGCTGTTTTTT. Translated, it gives CSASPLAGVTGELFF.

The chain employs TRBV5-1 and TRBJ2-3, with 7 bases fitting TRBD2. This CDR3 comprises 14 residues. Germline CDR1 is SGHRS and CDR2 is YFSETQ. The V and J ends lost 6 bases and 3 bases, in that order; junction bases with no gene match: 7. The CDR3 DNA is TGCGCCAGCACCAGCACTAGCGCGACAGATACGCAGTATTTT. Its protein product is CASTSTSATDTQYF.

The chain carries TRBV10-3 and TRBJ2-7; D may be TRBD1 (6 bases). V was pared by 6 bases and J by 5 bases, with 17 bases between. This CDR3 is 14 amino acids long. Per the germline V gene, CDR1 is ENHRY and CDR2 is SYGVKD. Here the CDR3 reads CAISEGQPGHEQYF. The CDR3 DNA follows: TGTGCCATCAGCGAAGGACAGCCTGGGCACGAGCAGTACTTC.

As regards this clone: This CDR3 is also generated by other DNA sequences in the sample. CDR3 in DNA: TGTGCCACCAGCAGGGACAGGGGCGGCTACACCTTC. Its translation: CATSRDRGGYTF. The gene calls are TRBV15 and TRBJ1-2; TRBD1 aligns across 9 bases. V was clipped by 3 bases and J by 8 bases; unmatched bases: 1. The V gene's germline CDR1 is LNHNV and CDR2 YYDKDF (reference sequence). This CDR3 contains 12 residues.

This rearrangement joins TRBV6-5 to TRBJ2-1; the match to TRBD2 covers 10 bases. Germline V gene lookup returns CDR1 MNHEY and CDR2 SVGAGI. The CDR3 is made up of 15 amino acids. The V gene end was trimmed by 0 bases and the J gene end by 9 bases; junction bases not matched to a gene: 5. CDR3 coding DNA: TGTGCCAGCAGTTACTCGAGCGGGAGGGCCTTTGAGCAGTTCTTC. This encodes CASSYSSGRAFEQFF.